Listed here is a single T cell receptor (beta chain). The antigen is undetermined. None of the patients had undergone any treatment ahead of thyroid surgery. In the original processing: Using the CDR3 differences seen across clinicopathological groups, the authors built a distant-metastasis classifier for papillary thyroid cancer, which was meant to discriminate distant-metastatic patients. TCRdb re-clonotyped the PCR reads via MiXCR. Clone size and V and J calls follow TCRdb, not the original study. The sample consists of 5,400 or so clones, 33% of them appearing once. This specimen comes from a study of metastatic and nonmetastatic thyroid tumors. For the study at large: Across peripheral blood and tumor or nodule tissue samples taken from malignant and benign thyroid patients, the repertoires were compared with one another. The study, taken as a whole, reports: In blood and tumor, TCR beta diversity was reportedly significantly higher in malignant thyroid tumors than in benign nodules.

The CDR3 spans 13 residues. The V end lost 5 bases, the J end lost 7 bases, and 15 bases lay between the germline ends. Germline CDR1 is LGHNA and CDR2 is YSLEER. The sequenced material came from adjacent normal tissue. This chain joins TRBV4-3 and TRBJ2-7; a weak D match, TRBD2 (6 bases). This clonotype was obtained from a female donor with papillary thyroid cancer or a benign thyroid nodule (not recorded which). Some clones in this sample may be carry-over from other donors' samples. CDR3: CASSGGRGYEQYF. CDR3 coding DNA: TGCGCCAGCAGCGGAGGACGGGGGTATGAGCAGTACTTC.